What follows are 8 T cell receptor beta chains derived from one specimen sequenced in a study of blood T cells in healthy people across ages. Alongside a J-beta primer mix, a sample-barcoded 5' primer served in a second PCR lasting roughly 6 to 11 cycles. MiXCR was run by TCRdb on the 5' RACE reads, yielding one entry per CDR3 protein. The table has 1 million to 1.2 million distinct CDR3 sequences, less than 45% seen once. The sample consisted of blood. The source is a man between 18 and 35 years old in good health.

The chain combines TRBV4-3 with TRBJ1-2; D is ambiguous. Germline-derived CDR1 and CDR2 are LGHNA and YSLEER. CDR3 length: 13 amino acids. The V end lost 0 bases, the J end lost 7 bases, and 9 bases lay between the germline ends. The CDR3 region is CASSQDLEGGYTF. Written as DNA, the CDR3 is TGCGCCAGCAGCCAAGACCTCGAGGGTGGCTACACCTTC.

V gene TRBV20-1 combines with J gene TRBJ2-5; 8 nucleotides match TRBD2. CDR1 and CDR2 (germline): DFQATT, SNEGSKA (reference sequence). The CDR3 is 15 residues long. The V and J ends lost 5 bases and 6 bases, in that order; junction bases with no gene match: 14. The CDR3 protein is CSAWFPGLESKTQYF. The CDR3 bases are TGCAGTGCTTGGTTCCCGGGACTAGAGAGTAAGACCCAGTACTTC.

Comment on this clonotype: The junction departs from the called germline gene at one end, perhaps through a read error. The chain combines TRBV2 with TRBJ2-6; the D gene is possibly TRBD1 (6 bases). The V gene's germline CDR1 is SNHLY and CDR2 FYNNEI. CDR3 length equals 17 residues. CDR3 sequence: CASSGRGRINGANALTF. CDR3 DNA: TGTGCCAGCAGTGGCAGGGGAAGGATCAATGGGGCCAACGCCCTGACTTTC.

This chain uses TRBV20-1 with TRBJ2-1, with a weak D call TRBD1 (5 bases). The length of the CDR3 is 11 residues. The V and J ends lost 3 bases and 8 bases respectively, with 8 bases between them. The V gene's germline CDR1 is DFQATT and CDR2 SNEGSKA (reference sequence). This chain's CDR3 is CSASPRDEQFF. The DNA of the CDR3 is TGCAGTGCTAGTCCCAGGGATGAGCAGTTCTTC.

The V call is TRBV18, the J call TRBJ2-1; D ambiguous. The germline V gene encodes CDR1 KGHSH and CDR2 LQKENI. V gave up 3 bases and J gave up 13 bases, with 13 bases separating them. This CDR3 contains 12 residues. For the CDR3, the DNA is TGTGCCAGCTCACCCACAACAGAGACCCAGTTCTTC. Translation gives CASSPTTETQFF.

About this clonotype itself: The junction differs from germline at one of its ends, possibly a read error. This chain connects TRBV9 to TRBJ2-3, with a possible D match to TRBD1 (6 bases). The CDR3 is 15 residues long. In germline, CDR1 is SGDLS, CDR2 YYNGEE. The CDR3 reads CASSVAGGPTDTRYF. The CDR3 DNA reads TGTGCCAGCAGCGTAGCTGGGGGCCCCACAGATACGCGGTATTTT.

The J gene is TRBJ1-5, the V gene TRBV7-8; 7 bases match TRBD1. Losses at the gene ends were 5 bases for V and 4 bases for J; bases not matched to a gene: 11. Germline V lookup: CDR1 SGHVS, CDR2 FQNEAQ. This CDR3 contains 16 residues. CDR3 in DNA: TGTGCCAGCAGCCCCGGGTCGCAGGGGGGAAATCAGCCCCAGCATTTT. Translated, it gives CASSPGSQGGNQPQHF.

This clonotype appeared a few times. This chain's CDR3 is CASSIRAGTDTLYGYTF. The CDR3 DNA follows: TGTGCCAGTAGTATTCGGGCCGGGACAGATACCCTCTATGGCTACACCTTC. The chain employs TRBV19 and TRBJ1-2; 7 bases are shared with TRBD1. V lost 3 bases, J lost 4 bases, and 14 bases stayed unmatched. This CDR3 comprises 17 residues. Germline CDR1 and CDR2: LNHDA and SQIVND (reference sequence).